This T cell receptor beta chain is drawn from a study of blood T cell repertoires in COVID-19. Study information: Specimens from acute and convalescent COVID-19 originated in the United States, Italy and Spain.

Methods used by the authors: Using reference gene primer amplification, nucleated cell counts were estimated. The table came from immunoSEQ multiplex PCR; TCRdb's copy has only in-frame clones and leaves some out. V and J calls and clone size are as listed in that table; D and trimming were resolved from the DNA. The sample comprises about 180,000 clones, 80% to 90% of which are singletons, and approximately 11% rests with the top ten. Germline V CDR1 and CDR2: SEHNR, FQNEAQ (reference sequence). The germline V and J ends were trimmed by 5 bases and 4 bases, with 11 bases remaining between them. The CDR3 is made up of 14 amino acids.

V gene TRBV7-9 combines with J gene TRBJ1-4; D perhaps matches TRBD1 (5 bases). The sample was peripheral blood. The TCR sequence derives from a human donor with active or convalescent COVID-19. The donor label of this sample is uncertain. The CDR3 nucleotides are TGTGCCAGCAGCCTCGACAGAATTAATGAAAAACTGTTTTTT. It codes for CASSLDRINEKLFF.